There are a few counts of the clone carrying this T cell receptor (beta chain). Its antigen is currently unknown. Between the trimmed V and J ends, which lost 0 bases and 5 bases, there was a span of 14 bases. Germline CDR1 and CDR2: SGHDT and YYEEEE. The CDR3 runs 15 residues. On day 10 of culture, CD4+ T cells were separated out. Testing of the vaccine recipients showed negative nucleocapsid antibodies and no prior SARS-CoV-2 infection. Days 3 and 7 saw half the medium replaced with IL-2 medium. Profiling relied on immunoSEQ multiplex PCR, and the TCRdb table lists in-frame clones only, not all of them. The table records under 30,000 clones, about 60% of them present only once. These data are taken from a study of vaccination effects on CD4 cells after COVID-19.

V and J are TRBV5-6 and TRBJ1-1; tentatively, D is TRBD1 (5 bases). The sample consisted of CD4+ T cells from PBMCs cultured without peptide, taken before COVID-19 vaccination. The sequence came from a human donor who received a COVID-19 vaccine. CDR3 loop: CASSLAGGTRTEAFF. CDR3 DNA sequence: TGTGCCAGCAGCTTGGCCGGGGGGACCCGGACTGAAGCTTTCTTT.